The 15 T cell receptor beta chains listed next were all sequenced from one sample in a study of T cell repertoires in cytomegalovirus infection. MiXCR was run by TCRdb on the reads, yielding one entry per CDR3 protein. The sample has 650,000 to 900,000 distinct CDR3 sequences; around 29% are singletons. These TCRs are of unknown antigen specificity. This specimen consisted of cultured CD8+ T cells from PBMCs, obtained from culture after CMV antigen stimulation. Receptor source: a human donor in good health (CMV status not recorded). Some clones in this sample may be carry-over from other donors' samples.

This clonotype was observed at least ten times. The chain is built from TRBV7-8 and TRBJ2-5; 11 bases agree with TRBD2. CDR1 and CDR2 from the germline V gene are SGHVS and FQNEAQ. The CDR3 has 14 residues. J gave up 5 bases and V 3 bases, and 2 bases lay outside the gene matches. The CDR3 DNA follows: TGTGCCAGCAGCTTTAGCGGGGGGGGGGAGACCCAGTACTTC. Residues: CASSFSGGGETQYF.

The chain uses TRBV27 and TRBJ2-7; 10 nucleotides line up with TRBD1. The V segment lost 3 bases and the J segment 7 bases; nucleotides outside the gene matches: 6. The CDR3 loop spans 14 amino acids. CDR1 MNHEY and CDR2 SMNVEV come from the germline V gene (reference sequence). CDR3 region: CASSLTGGRGEQYF. The CDR3, as DNA: TGTGCCAGCAGTTTGACAGGGGGCCGTGGTGAGCAGTACTTC.

The chain joins TRBV7-2 to TRBJ1-2, with TRBD1 identical over 9 bases. The V gene's germline CDR1 is SGHTA and CDR2 FQGNSA. This CDR3 comprises 17 residues. V was pared by 1 base and J by 4 bases, with 10 bases of the junction left unmatched. The CDR3 loop is CASSLGPTGGGSYGYTF. The CDR3 nucleotides are TGTGCCAGCAGCTTAGGACCCACAGGGGGCGGCAGCTATGGCTACACCTTC.

This clonotype was seen a few times. The rearrangement links TRBV7-6 to TRBJ1-2, with TRBD1 identical over 10 bases. J was trimmed by 2 bases and V by 5 bases; bases with no gene match: 5. Germline V CDR1 and CDR2: SGHVS, FNYEAQ. There are 15 residues in the CDR3. CDR3 loop: CASSPKGQGNYGYTF. In DNA form, the CDR3 reads TGTGCCAGCAGCCCCAAGGGACAGGGGAACTATGGCTACACCTTC.

This clonotype was seen repeatedly, ten times or more. This could be a read error, since a much larger clone is one nucleotide away. The chain recombines TRBV7-2 with TRBJ2-5, with D uncertain. Germline lookup yields CDR1 SGHTA and CDR2 FQGNSA. V shed 1 base and J shed 4 bases, with 4 bases lying between them. The CDR3 totals 12 residues. The CDR3 is CASSLVRETQYF. Here the CDR3 DNA reads TGTGCCAGCAGCTTAGTAAGAGAGACCCAGTACTTC.

This chain links TRBV7-3 with TRBJ2-7; D gene uncertain. The CDR3 spans 10 residues. The V end lost 4 bases, the J end lost 6 bases, and 4 bases lay between the germline ends. The V gene's germline CDR1 is SGHTA and CDR2 FQGTGA. The CDR3 reads CASSSLEQYV. CDR3 in DNA: TGTGCCAGCAGCTCCCTCGAGCAGTACGTC.

This clonotype occurred a few times. The chain employs TRBV27 and TRBJ1-6, with D hard to call. The CDR3 sequence is 13 residues long. Trimming took off 8 bases at V and 8 bases at J, with 13 bases between the two ends. CDR1 is MNHEY and CDR2 is SMNVEV in the germline V gene (reference sequence). CDR3 nucleotides: TGTGCCAGCTCCCCTAGGTCTGATTCACCCCTCCACTTT. Translating it yields CASSPRSDSPLHF.

This clonotype turned up a few times. V usage is TRBV6-2 or TRBV6-3 and J usage is TRBJ2-2, with TRBD1 as a possible D gene (5 bases). CDR1 and CDR2 (germline): MNHEY, SVGEGT. The CDR3 is 15 residues long. Trimming removed 6 bases at V and 0 bases at J, with 11 bases between. CDR3 nucleotides: TGTGCCAGCAGCCTACAGGACGCGAACACCGGGGAGCTGTTTTTT. Protein sequence: CASSLQDANTGELFF.

In this sample, this clonotype turned up once. The chain combines TRBV10-2 with TRBJ1-2, with 7 bases matching TRBD1. The trim removed 2 bases at V and 0 bases at J, leaving 9 bases unmatched. The CDR3 length is 17 residues. Germline CDR1 and CDR2: WSHSY and SAAADI. The CDR3 DNA reads as TGCGCCAGCAGTGAGACTAACAGGGGCTCTTCTAACTATGGCTACACCTTC. Encoded protein: CASSETNRGSSNYGYTF.

This clonotype has a handful of counts. The CDR3 DNA is TGTGCCAGCAGTTACTCGATAGTCAGGACGGCGAGCTCCTACAATGAGCAGTTCTTC. It codes for CASSYSIVRTASSYNEQFF. The J gene is TRBJ2-1, the V gene TRBV6-2 or TRBV6-3; D is unclear. V lost 0 bases and J 0 bases, leaving 18 bases between the germline ends. The CDR3 sequence is 19 residues long. Per germline, CDR1 MNHEY and CDR2 SVGEGT.

This clonotype was counted a few times. This chain connects TRBV7-8 to TRBJ2-1; D gene ambiguous. Germline V CDR1 and CDR2: SGHVS, FQNEAQ. The CDR3 is made up of 16 amino acids. V was pared by 5 bases and J by 2 bases, with 16 bases between. This chain's CDR3 is CASSQRVVSTYNEQFF. For the CDR3, the DNA is TGTGCCAGCAGCCAAAGGGTGGTTTCTACCTACAATGAGCAGTTCTTC.

The V call is TRBV6-5, the J call TRBJ2-2; either TRBD1 or TRBD2 may fit D (6 bases each). Deletions cut 2 bases from V and 4 bases from J, with 14 bases between. The germline CDR1 and CDR2 sequences are MNHEY and SVGAGI. The CDR3 is 16 residues long. CDR3 nucleotides: TGTGCCAGCAGTTACGGGGGGACAAGGGCCACCGGGGAGCTGTTTTTT. Its translation: CASSYGGTRATGELFF.

The table lists this clonotype with many counts. This rearrangement joins TRBV7-2 to TRBJ2-3; D is unresolved. Deletions cut 11 bases from V and 4 bases from J, with 13 bases between. This CDR3 is built from 12 residues. Germline CDR1 SGHTA, CDR2 FQGNSA. The CDR3 loop reads CASTDFPDTQYF. The DNA for the CDR3 is TGTGCCTCTACTGATTTCCCAGATACGCAGTATTTT.

This clonotype was seen a few times. J is TRBJ2-2 and V is TRBV11-2; D not certain. Germline assignment: CDR1 SGHAT and CDR2 FQNNGV. Trimming pared 1 base from V and 4 bases from J, leaving 4 bases between. This CDR3 is 13 amino acids long. The CDR3 region is CASSLGATGELFF. The DNA for the CDR3 is TGTGCCAGCAGCTTAGGGGCCACCGGGGAGCTGTTTTTT.

Ten or more counts support this clonotype. This sequence joins TRBV19 and TRBJ1-6; a weak D match, TRBD1 (5 bases). The V gene's germline CDR1 is LNHDA and CDR2 SQIVND (reference sequence). The ends were cut back, 3 bases at V and 10 bases at J, with 13 bases in the middle. This CDR3 contains 14 residues. CDR3 residues: CASSIWSGGSPLHF. The DNA for the CDR3 is TGTGCCAGTAGTATCTGGAGCGGGGGATCACCCCTCCACTTT.